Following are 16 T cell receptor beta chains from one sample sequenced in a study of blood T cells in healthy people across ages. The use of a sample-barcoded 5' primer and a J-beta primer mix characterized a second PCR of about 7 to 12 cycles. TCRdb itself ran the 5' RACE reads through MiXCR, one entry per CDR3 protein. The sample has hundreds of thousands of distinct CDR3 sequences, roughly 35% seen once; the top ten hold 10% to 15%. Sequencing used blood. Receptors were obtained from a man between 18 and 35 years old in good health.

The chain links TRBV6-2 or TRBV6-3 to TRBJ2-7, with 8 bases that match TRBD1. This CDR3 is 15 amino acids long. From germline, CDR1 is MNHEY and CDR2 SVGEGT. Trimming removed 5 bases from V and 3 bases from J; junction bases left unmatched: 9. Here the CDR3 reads CASSPTGQGYYEQYF. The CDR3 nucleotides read TGTGCCAGCAGTCCCACCGGACAGGGATACTACGAGCAGTACTTC.

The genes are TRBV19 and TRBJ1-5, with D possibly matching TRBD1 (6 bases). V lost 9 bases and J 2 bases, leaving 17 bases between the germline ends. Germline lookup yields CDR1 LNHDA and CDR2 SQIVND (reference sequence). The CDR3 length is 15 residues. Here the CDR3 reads CASEPGGYGNQPQHF. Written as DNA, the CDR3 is TGTGCCAGCGAACCCGGGGGCTATGGCAATCAGCCCCAGCATTTT.

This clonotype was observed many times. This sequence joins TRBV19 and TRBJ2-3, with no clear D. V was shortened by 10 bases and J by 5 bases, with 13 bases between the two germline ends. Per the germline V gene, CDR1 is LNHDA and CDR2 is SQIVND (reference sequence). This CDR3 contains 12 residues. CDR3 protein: CATGPPGDTQYF. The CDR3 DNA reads TGTGCCACCGGACCTCCAGGAGATACGCAGTATTTT.

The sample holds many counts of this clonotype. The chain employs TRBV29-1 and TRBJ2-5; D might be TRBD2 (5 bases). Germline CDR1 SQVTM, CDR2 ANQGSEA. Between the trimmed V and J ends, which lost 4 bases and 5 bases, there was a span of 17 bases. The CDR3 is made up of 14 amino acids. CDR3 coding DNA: TGCAGCGTTGGACTAAGGACCATCTTGGAGACCCAGTACTTC. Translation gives CSVGLRTILETQYF.

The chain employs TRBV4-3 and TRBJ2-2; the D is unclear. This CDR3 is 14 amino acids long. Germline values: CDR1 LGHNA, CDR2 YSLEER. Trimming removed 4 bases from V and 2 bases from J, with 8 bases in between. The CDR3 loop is CASSLWVNTGELFF. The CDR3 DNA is TGCGCCAGCAGCCTGTGGGTAAACACCGGGGAGCTGTTTTTT.

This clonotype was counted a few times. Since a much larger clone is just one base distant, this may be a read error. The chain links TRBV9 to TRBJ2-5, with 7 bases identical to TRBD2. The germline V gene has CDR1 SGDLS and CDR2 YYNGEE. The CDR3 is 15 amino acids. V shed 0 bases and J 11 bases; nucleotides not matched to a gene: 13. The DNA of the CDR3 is TGTGCCAGCAGCGTAGAGGGAGCGGGGATTAATGAGCAGTACTTC. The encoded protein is CASSVEGAGINEQYF. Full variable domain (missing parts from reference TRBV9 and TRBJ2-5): DSGVTQTPKHLITATGQRVTLRCSPRSGDLSVYWYQQSLDQGLQFLIQYYNGEERAKGNILERFSAQQFPDLHSELNLSSLELGDSALYFCASSVEGAGINEQYFGPGTRLLVL.

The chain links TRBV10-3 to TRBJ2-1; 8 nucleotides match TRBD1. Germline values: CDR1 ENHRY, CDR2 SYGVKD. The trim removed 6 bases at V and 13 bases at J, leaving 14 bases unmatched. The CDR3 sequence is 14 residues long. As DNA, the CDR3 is TGTGCCATCAGAGAGGCGACAGGGGTTGAGACCCAGTTCTTC. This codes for CAIREATGVETQFF.

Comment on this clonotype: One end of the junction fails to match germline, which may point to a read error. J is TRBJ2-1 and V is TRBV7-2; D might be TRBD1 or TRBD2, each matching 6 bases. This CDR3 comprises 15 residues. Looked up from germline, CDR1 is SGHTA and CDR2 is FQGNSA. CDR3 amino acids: CASSPQGLSYNGQFF. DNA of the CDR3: TGTGCCAGCAGCCCACAGGGACTCTCCTACAATGGGCAGTTCTTC.

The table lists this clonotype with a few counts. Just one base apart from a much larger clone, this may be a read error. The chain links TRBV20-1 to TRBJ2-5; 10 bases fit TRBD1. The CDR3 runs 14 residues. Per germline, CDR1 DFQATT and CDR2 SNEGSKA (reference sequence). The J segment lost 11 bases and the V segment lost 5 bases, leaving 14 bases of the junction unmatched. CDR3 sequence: CSAATGTGDNEQYF. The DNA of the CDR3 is TGCAGTGCTGCAACCGGGACAGGGGACAATGAGCAGTACTTC.

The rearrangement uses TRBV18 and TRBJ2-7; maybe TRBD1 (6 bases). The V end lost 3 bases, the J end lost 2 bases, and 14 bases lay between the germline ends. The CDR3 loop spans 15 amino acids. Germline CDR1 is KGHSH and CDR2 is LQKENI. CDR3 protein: CASSPSGDRTYEQYF. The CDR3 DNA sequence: TGTGCCAGCTCACCTTCAGGGGACCGTACCTACGAGCAGTACTTC.

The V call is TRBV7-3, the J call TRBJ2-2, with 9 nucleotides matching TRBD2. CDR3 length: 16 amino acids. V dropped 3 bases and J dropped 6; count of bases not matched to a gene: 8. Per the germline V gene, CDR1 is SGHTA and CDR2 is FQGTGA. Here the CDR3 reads CASSFLSGGIAGELFF. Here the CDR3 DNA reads TGTGCCAGCAGCTTCCTTAGCGGGGGAATAGCCGGGGAGCTGTTTTTT.

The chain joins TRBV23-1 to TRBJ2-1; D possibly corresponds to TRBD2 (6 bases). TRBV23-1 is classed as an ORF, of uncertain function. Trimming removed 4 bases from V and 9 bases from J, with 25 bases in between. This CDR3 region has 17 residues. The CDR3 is CASSRIRRGRRPCEQFF. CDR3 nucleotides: TGCGCCAGCAGTCGCATCCGGCGGGGCCGGCGGCCATGTGAGCAGTTCTTC.

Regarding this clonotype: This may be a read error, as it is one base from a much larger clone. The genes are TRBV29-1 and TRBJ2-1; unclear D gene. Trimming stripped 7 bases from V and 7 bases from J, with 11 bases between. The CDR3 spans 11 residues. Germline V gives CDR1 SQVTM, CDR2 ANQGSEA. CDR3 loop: CSGVWGNEQFF. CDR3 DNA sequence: TGCAGCGGTGTGTGGGGTAATGAGCAGTTCTTC.

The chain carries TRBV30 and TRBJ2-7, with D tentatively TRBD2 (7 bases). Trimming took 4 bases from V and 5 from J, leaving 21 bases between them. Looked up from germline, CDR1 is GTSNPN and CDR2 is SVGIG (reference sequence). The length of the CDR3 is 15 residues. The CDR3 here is CAWTPQGRVPDEQYF. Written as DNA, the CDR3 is TGTGCCTGGACACCTCAGGGGAGGGTCCCCGACGAGCAGTACTTC. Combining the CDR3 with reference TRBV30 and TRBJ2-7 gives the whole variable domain SQTIHQWPATLVQPVGSPLSLECTVEGTSNPNLYWYRQAAGRGLQLLFYSVGIGQISSEVPQNLSASRPQDRQFILSSKKLLLSDSGFYLCAWTPQGRVPDEQYFGPGTRLTVT.

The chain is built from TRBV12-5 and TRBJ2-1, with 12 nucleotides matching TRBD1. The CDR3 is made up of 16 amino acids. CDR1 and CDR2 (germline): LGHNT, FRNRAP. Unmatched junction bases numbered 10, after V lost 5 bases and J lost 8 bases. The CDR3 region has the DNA TGTGCTAGTGGTGATTCCGGGACAGGGGGCCTGGATGAGCAGTTCTTC. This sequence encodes CASGDSGTGGLDEQFF.

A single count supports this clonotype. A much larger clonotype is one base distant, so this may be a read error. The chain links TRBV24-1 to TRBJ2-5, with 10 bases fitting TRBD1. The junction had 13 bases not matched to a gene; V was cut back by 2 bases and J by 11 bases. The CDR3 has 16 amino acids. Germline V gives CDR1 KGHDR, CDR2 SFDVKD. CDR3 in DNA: TGTGCCACCAGTGATTCTCCGGGACAGGGGTACAATGAGCAGTACTTC. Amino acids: CATSDSPGQGYNEQYF.